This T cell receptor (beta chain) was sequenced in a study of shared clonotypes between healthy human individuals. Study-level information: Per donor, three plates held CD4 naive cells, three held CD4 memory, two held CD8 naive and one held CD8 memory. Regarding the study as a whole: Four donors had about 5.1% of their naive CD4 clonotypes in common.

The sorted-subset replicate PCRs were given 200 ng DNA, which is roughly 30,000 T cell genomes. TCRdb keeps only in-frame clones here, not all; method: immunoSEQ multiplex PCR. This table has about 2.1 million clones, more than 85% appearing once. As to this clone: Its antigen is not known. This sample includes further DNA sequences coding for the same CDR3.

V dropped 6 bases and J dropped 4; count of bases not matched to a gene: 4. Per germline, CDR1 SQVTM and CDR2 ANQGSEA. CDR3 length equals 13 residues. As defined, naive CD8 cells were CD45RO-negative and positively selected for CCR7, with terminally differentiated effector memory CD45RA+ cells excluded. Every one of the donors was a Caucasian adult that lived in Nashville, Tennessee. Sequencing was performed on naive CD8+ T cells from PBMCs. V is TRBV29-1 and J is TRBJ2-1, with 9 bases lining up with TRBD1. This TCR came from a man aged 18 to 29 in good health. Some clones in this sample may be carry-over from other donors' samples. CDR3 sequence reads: CSVRDRDYNEQFF. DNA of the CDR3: TGCAGCGTACGGGACAGGGATTACAATGAGCAGTTCTTC.